This paragraph covers one T cell receptor (beta chain) sequence. As yet, its antigen is unknown. PCR was performed a second time for about 7 to 11 cycles using a sample-barcoded 5' primer and a J-beta primer mix. Every cDNA was tagged by a template-switch adaptor with 12 random nucleotides. Using its own MiXCR run on the 5' RACE reads, TCRdb lists one record per CDR3 protein. Of some 750,000 distinct CDR3 sequences listed, 22% were seen once; the top ten hold about 20%. Trimming took 8 bases from V and 6 from J, leaving 14 bases between them. CDR3 length: 13 amino acids. Germline V gives CDR1 LNHDA, CDR2 SQIVND (reference sequence). The total RNA that was extracted per sample amounted to at least 5 micrograms. The data derive from a study of blood T cells in healthy people across ages. Findings and limits, study-wide: Observed TCR beta diversity per million T cells went down as age went up. This fall followed a roughly linear course with age.

The chain is built from TRBV19 and TRBJ2-4; possibly TRBD1 or TRBD2 for D (5 bases each). The source of this sequence is a man aged 65 to 85 in good health. The sequenced material came from blood. The CDR3 is CASSGTDINIQYF. For the CDR3, the DNA is TGTGCCAGTTCCGGGACCGACATAAACATTCAGTACTTC.